One and the same sample provided the 7 T cell receptor beta chains below, sequenced in a study of Graves' ophthalmopathy and Graves' hyperthyroidism. Amplification from RNA transcripts yielded the TCR beta CDR3 regions. The authors performed first-round RT-PCR with HTBI primers and then a second-round multiplex PCR. TCRdb independently ran MiXCR on the multiplex PCR reads; one entry per CDR3 protein. This sample has 35,000 to 45,000 distinct CDR3 sequences, with 50% found just once. The specimen was peripheral blood. The receptor set was obtained from an adult woman with stable Graves' hyperthyroidism.

The chain uses TRBV6-5 and TRBJ1-6; TRBD1 agrees at 7 bases. V lost 10 bases to trimming and J lost 9 bases; unmatched junction nucleotides: 6. The CDR3 covers 12 residues. Germline V gives CDR1 MNHEY, CDR2 SVGAGI. CDR3 DNA sequence: TGTGCCACCCAGGGGGTCGGTTCACCCCTCCACTTT. Its protein product is CATQGVGSPLHF.

In its sample, this clonotype was seen many times. J is TRBJ1-1 and V is TRBV20-1; perhaps TRBD1 as D (6 bases). In germline, CDR1 is DFQATT, CDR2 SNEGSKA (reference sequence). Trimming pared 7 bases from V and 4 bases from J, leaving 25 bases between. This CDR3 spans 16 amino acids. This chain's CDR3 is CSDSGQSTARGTEAFF. DNA for the CDR3: TGCAGTGACTCGGGACAATCGACGGCGAGGGGCACTGAAGCTTTCTTT.

By its share, this clonotype is medium-sized. V is TRBV20-1 and J is TRBJ2-5; 11 nucleotides align to TRBD2. V shed 3 bases, J shed 1 base, and the junction held 4 bases outside the gene matches. The V gene's germline CDR1 is DFQATT and CDR2 SNEGSKA (reference sequence). The CDR3 is made up of 15 amino acids. CDR3 protein: CSARGLAASQETQYF. The CDR3 bases are TGCAGTGCTAGGGGACTAGCGGCCTCCCAAGAGACCCAGTACTTC.

In its sample, this clonotype was seen many times. The J gene is TRBJ2-5, the V gene TRBV5-6, with TRBD2 matching over 7 bases. Germline trimming cut 6 bases from V and 4 bases from J; bases unmatched to any gene: 6. The CDR3 spans 13 residues. The germline gives CDR1 SGHDT, CDR2 YYEEEE. The CDR3 is CASKPWGGETQYF. The CDR3 region has the DNA TGTGCCAGCAAACCCTGGGGGGGAGAGACCCAGTACTTC. Full variable domain (outside the CDR3, taken from reference TRBV5-6 and TRBJ2-5): DAGVTQSPTHLIKTRGQQVTLRCSPKSGHDTVSWYQQALGQGPQFIFQYYEEEERQRGNFPDRFSGHQFPNYSSELNVNALLLGDSALYLCASKPWGGETQYFGPGTRLLVL.

V and J are TRBV7-6 and TRBJ2-7; D remains unclear. CDR1 is SGHVS, CDR2 FNYEAQ, per germline. V was shortened by 1 base and J by 2 bases, with 15 bases between the two germline ends. The CDR3 sequence is 16 residues long. The CDR3 nucleotides read TGTGCCAGCAGCTTAGAATCCGGCCAGTCCCCCTACGAGCAGTACTTC. Amino acids: CASSLESGQSPYEQYF. The whole variable domain, remainder taken from reference TRBV7-6 and TRBJ2-7, is GAGVSQSPRYKVTKRGQDVALRCDPISGHVSLYWYRQALGQGPEFLTYFNYEAQQDKSGLPNDRFSAERPEGSISTLTIQRTEQRDSAMYRCASSLESGQSPYEQYFGPGTRLTVT.

Of note for this clonotype: The CDR3 ends on some other residue instead of the conserved phenylalanine or tryptophan, so this is likely a read error. Because the CDR3's place on the DNA is in doubt, the DNA is left out and the CDR3 is given as listed by TCRdb. This sequence joins TRBV6-1 and TRBJ2-5; TRBD2 is the table's D call and was not checked against the DNA. The CDR3 adds up to 12 amino acids, both ends counted. Germline loops: CDR1 MNHNS, CDR2 SASEGT. The CDR3 loop is CASSEARRASNT.

The chain couples TRBV20-1 to TRBJ2-7; D uncertain. The CDR3 has 12 residues. Germline loops: CDR1 DFQATT, CDR2 SNEGSKA (reference sequence). The V and J ends lost 3 bases and 3 bases respectively, with 9 bases between them. DNA of the CDR3: TGCAGTGCTAGCCCCGGGTTCTACGAGCAGTACTTC. As protein: CSASPGFYEQYF.